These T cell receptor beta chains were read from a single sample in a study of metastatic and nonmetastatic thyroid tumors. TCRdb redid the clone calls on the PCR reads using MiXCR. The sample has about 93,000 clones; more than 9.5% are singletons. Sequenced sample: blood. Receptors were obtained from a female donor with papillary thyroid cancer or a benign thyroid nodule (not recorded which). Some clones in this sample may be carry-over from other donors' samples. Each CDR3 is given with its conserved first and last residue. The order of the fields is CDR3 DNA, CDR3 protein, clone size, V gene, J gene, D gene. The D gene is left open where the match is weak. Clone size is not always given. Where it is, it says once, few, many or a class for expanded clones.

CDR3nt: TGTGCCAGTAGTATGGTCGGGGGGGTTCAGTTCTTC; CDR3aa: CASSMVGGVQFF; abundance: few; v_gene: TRBV19; j_gene: TRBJ2-1; d_gene: TRBD2
CDR3nt: TGTGCCAGTAGTAACCCGCGGCAGGGGGCTAACTATGGCTACACCTTC; CDR3aa: CASSNPRQGANYGYTF; abundance: many; v_gene: TRBV19; j_gene: TRBJ1-2; d_gene: TRBD1
CDR3nt: TGTGCCAGCAGCCAAAGGCCCTTAGGGAGGGAAAAACTGTTTTTT; CDR3aa: CASSQRPLGREKLFF; abundance: many; v_gene: TRBV3-1; j_gene: TRBJ1-4; d_gene: -
CDR3nt: TGTGCCAGCAGCCCCGCGGGGGACAGGGCTAATTCACCCCTCCACTTT; CDR3aa: CASSPAGDRANSPLHF; abundance: many; v_gene: TRBV7-9; j_gene: TRBJ1-6; d_gene: TRBD1
CDR3nt: TGTGCCACCAGCAGGCGGGAGGCTCTCGGTAAGGAGCAGTTCTTC; CDR3aa: CATSRREALGKEQFF; abundance: many; v_gene: TRBV15; j_gene: TRBJ2-1; d_gene: TRBD2
CDR3nt: TGTGCCAGCAGCTTGACGTCTAGCGGGAGGGGTTACGAGCAGTACTTC; CDR3aa: CASSLTSSGRGYEQYF; abundance: many; v_gene: TRBV5-6; j_gene: TRBJ2-7; d_gene: TRBD2
CDR3nt: TGTGCCAGCAGCCAAGTTCCGGGACAGGGGTCTAGCTACACCTTC; CDR3aa: CASSQVPGQGSSYTF; abundance: many; v_gene: TRBV14; j_gene: TRBJ1-2; d_gene: TRBD1
CDR3nt: TGCGCCAGCAGCTCGACAGGGGGAAGAGGGGAGCTGTTTTTT; CDR3aa: CASSSTGGRGELFF; abundance: many; v_gene: TRBV5-1; j_gene: TRBJ2-2; d_gene: TRBD1
CDR3nt: TGCAGTGCTTATAGCCCGGGACAGACCTACGAGCAGTACTTC; CDR3aa: CSAYSPGQTYEQYF; abundance: -; v_gene: TRBV20-1; j_gene: TRBJ2-7; d_gene: TRBD1
CDR3nt: TGTGCCAGCAGCTCTACTTTGGGGTCAACTGAAGCTTTCTTT; CDR3aa: CASSSTLGSTEAFF; abundance: few; v_gene: TRBV19; j_gene: TRBJ1-1; d_gene: -
CDR3nt: TGTGCCAGCTCCCAAAAGCCCACTAGAGATGGCTACACCTTC; CDR3aa: CASSQKPTRDGYTF; abundance: many; v_gene: TRBV6-1; j_gene: TRBJ1-2; d_gene: -
CDR3nt: TGTGCCAGCTCACCACAATACTATGGCTACACCTTC; CDR3aa: CASSPQYYGYTF; abundance: many; v_gene: TRBV18; j_gene: TRBJ1-2; d_gene: -
CDR3nt: TGTGCCAGCAGTCGGGGGGACAGGGGTTCAGGGGCCAACGTCCTGACTTTC; CDR3aa: CASSRGDRGSGANVLTF; abundance: many; v_gene: TRBV28; j_gene: TRBJ2-6; d_gene: TRBD1
CDR3nt: TGTGCCAGCAGTTTCCAAGGCTACGAGCAGTACTTC; CDR3aa: CASSFQGYEQYF; abundance: many; v_gene: TRBV12-3/TRBV12-4; j_gene: TRBJ2-7; d_gene: -